This record covers a single T cell receptor (beta chain). What it binds is not known. This specimen comes from a study of vaccination effects on CD4 cells after COVID-19. Expansion with viral peptide pools was applied to antigen-specific CD4+ T cells by the ViraFEST assay prior to sequencing. When nine to ten days of culture had elapsed, CD4+ T cells were isolated. Convalescent patients had PCR-confirmed SARS-CoV-2 infection between March and December 2020. IL-2 medium was substituted for half the medium on days 3 and 7. General observations from the study: Post-vaccine spike-reactive clones in convalescents were mainly new vaccine-induced clones. Clones that were induced by infection or by vaccine showed marked contraction late after vaccination.

V was clipped by 5 bases and J by 5 bases; unmatched bases: 8. Germline V lookup: CDR1 SEHNR, CDR2 FQNEAQ (reference sequence). This CDR3 spans 15 amino acids. Here immunoSEQ multiplex PCR was the method, and the copy in TCRdb shows in-frame clones only, minus some. The table lists fewer than 40,000 clones, under 85% of them singletons. The genes are TRBV7-9 and TRBJ2-1; TRBD1 agrees at 8 bases. Sequences were derived from CD4+ T cells from PBMCs cultured with a peptide pool, sampled before COVID-19 vaccination. This sequence was found in a human donor who had a prior SARS-CoV-2 infection. The CDR3 DNA follows: TGTGCCAGCAGCAAAGGACAGGGAGGCAACAATGAGCAGTTCTTC. Protein sequence: CASSKGQGGNNEQFF. The whole variable domain, filled in from reference TRBV7-9 and TRBJ2-1, reads DTGVSQNPRHKITKRGQNVTFRCDPISEHNRLYWYRQTLGQGPEFLTYFQNEAQLEKSRLLSDRFSAERPKGSFSTLEIQRTEQGDSAMYLCASSKGQGGNNEQFFGPGTRLTVL.